The 29 T cell receptor beta chains listed next were all sequenced from one sample in a study of blood T cell repertoires in COVID-19. Here immunoSEQ multiplex PCR was the method, and the copy in TCRdb shows in-frame clones only, minus some. This table has under 250,000 clones, about 91% appearing once. Sample: peripheral blood. Every receptor here comes from a woman in her twenties or thirties with COVID-19, enrolled during active disease.

The chain is built from TRBV5-1 and TRBJ2-5, with 8 bases that match TRBD1. Germline V lookup: CDR1 SGHRS, CDR2 YFSETQ. The CDR3 extends over 14 amino acids. V was clipped by 5 bases and J by 9 bases; unmatched bases: 12. The CDR3 sequence is CASSSGQGPGAQYF. The DNA for the CDR3 is TGCGCCAGCAGTTCCGGACAGGGACCTGGGGCCCAGTACTTC.

The V and J genes are TRBV2 and TRBJ2-1; D is possibly TRBD2 (5 bases). The V gene's germline CDR1 is SNHLY and CDR2 FYNNEI. Trimming removed 3 bases from V and 4 bases from J, with 16 bases in between. The CDR3 is 16 residues long. This CDR3 is CASSEVGLGEYNEQFF. CDR3 nucleotide sequence: TGTGCCAGCAGTGAGGTAGGGCTCGGGGAATACAATGAGCAGTTCTTC.

This clone was found a few times. V usage is TRBV5-1 and J usage is TRBJ2-4; 7 bases map to TRBD1. The CDR3 sequence is 18 residues long. V lost 2 bases and J lost 0; bases outside the gene matches: 11. Per the germline V gene, CDR1 is SGHRS and CDR2 is YFSETQ. The CDR3 nucleotides read TGCGCCAGCAGCTTTGGGGCCGAGGGGGCCCTAGCCAAAAACATTCAGTACTTC. Translation gives CASSFGAEGALAKNIQYF.

The rearrangement links TRBV6-4 to TRBJ1-2; 9 bases agree with TRBD1. The CDR3 runs to 14 residues. Germline CDR1 MRHNA, CDR2 SNTAGT. V shed 6 bases, J shed 2 bases, and the junction held 4 bases outside the gene matches. Written as DNA, the CDR3 is TGTGCCAGCAGCGGACAGGGGCCGAACTATGGCTACACCTTC. It yields the protein CASSGQGPNYGYTF.

This chain joins TRBV14 and TRBJ2-3, with 8 nucleotides matching TRBD1. CDR3 length equals 14 residues. Germline V lookup: CDR1 SGHDN, CDR2 FVKESK. V was pared by 5 bases and J by 2 bases, with 3 bases of the junction left unmatched. The CDR3 DNA is TGTGCCAGCAGCTGGACAGGGTTCACAGATACGCAGTATTTT. Its protein is CASSWTGFTDTQYF. The full variable domain, in which reference TRBV14 and TRBJ2-3 provide the parts outside the CDR3, is EAGVTQFPSHSVIEKGQTVTLRCDPISGHDNLYWYRRVMGKEIKFLLHFVKESKQDESGMPNNRFLAERTGGTYSTLKVQPAELEDSGVYFCASSWTGFTDTQYFGPGTRLTVL.

This clone appeared once. This rearrangement joins TRBV12-3 or TRBV12-4 to TRBJ2-7, with D maybe TRBD1 (6 bases). V was shortened by 6 bases and J by 4 bases, with 13 bases between the two germline ends. The CDR3 runs to 13 residues. The CDR3 DNA sequence: TGTGCCAGCAGCCCGGGACACCTATACGAGCAGTACTTC. The encoded protein is CASSPGHLYEQYF.

The chain combines TRBV6-5 with TRBJ1-1; 8 bases are shared with TRBD1. The CDR3 is made up of 14 amino acids. V shed 4 bases, J shed 10 bases, and the junction held 11 bases outside the gene matches. Germline V gene sequence: CDR1 MNHEY, CDR2 SVGAGI. CDR3 in DNA: TGTGCCAGCAGTTTTCGACAGGGGACTGTTGGAGCTTTCTTT. It specifies CASSFRQGTVGAFF.

This sequence joins TRBV7-2 and TRBJ2-7, with 11 bases identical to TRBD1. Germline CDR1 reads SGHTA; CDR2 reads FQGNSA. J gave up 6 bases and V 3 bases, and 4 bases lay outside the gene matches. There are 14 residues in the CDR3. CDR3 bases: TGTGCCAGCAGCTTGATGGGACAGGGGGTCGAGCAGTACTTC. Translated: CASSLMGQGVEQYF.

V and J are TRBV4-1 and TRBJ2-2; 11 bases agree with TRBD2. With V trimmed by 8 bases and J by 0 bases, 8 bases remained unmatched. The CDR3 spans 17 residues. CDR1 and CDR2 (germline): MGHRA, YSYEKL. The CDR3, as DNA: TGCGCCAGCGGGTTAGCGGGGGGGCCAGCGAACACCGGGGAGCTGTTTTTT. It translates to CASGLAGGPANTGELFF.

This rearrangement joins TRBV18 to TRBJ1-2, with D possibly being TRBD1 (5 bases). Germline lookup yields CDR1 KGHSH and CDR2 LQKENI. The CDR3 length is 15 residues. Trimming shortened V by 5 bases and J by 3 bases, and 16 bases separated the two germline ends. The CDR3 sequence: CASSAYEQAHYGYTF. The CDR3 DNA sequence: TGTGCCAGCTCAGCCTACGAACAGGCACACTATGGCTACACCTTC.

The rearrangement joins TRBV7-9 to TRBJ1-5; D is unresolved. The CDR3 is made up of 14 amino acids. Trimming cost V 0 bases and J 7 bases, with 10 bases left between them. Germline values: CDR1 SEHNR, CDR2 FQNEAQ (reference sequence). CDR3 sequence (DNA): TGTGCCAGCAGCTTAGCCGGAGGAGGCCAGCCCCAGCATTTT. The encoded protein is CASSLAGGGQPQHF.

The gene calls are TRBV19 and TRBJ2-1; no firm D call. This CDR3 has 16 amino acids. CDR1 is LNHDA, CDR2 SQIVND, per germline (reference sequence). The V gene lost 7 bases and the J gene lost 1 base, with 17 bases spanning the gap. CDR3 protein: CASTPLAGASYNEQFF. CDR3 nucleotide sequence: TGTGCCAGTACCCCCCTGGCAGGTGCTTCCTACAATGAGCAGTTCTTC.

J is TRBJ2-3 and V is TRBV14; D remains unclear. CDR3 length: 13 amino acids. Germline V gene lookup returns CDR1 SGHDN and CDR2 FVKESK. V lost 4 bases and J 0 bases, leaving 5 bases between the germline ends. The CDR3 DNA sequence: TGTGCCAGCAGCCGAGGCAGCACAGATACGCAGTATTTT. It specifies CASSRGSTDTQYF.

The chain recombines TRBV2 with TRBJ2-7; 9 bases line up with TRBD2. V gave up 2 bases and J gave up 4 bases; unmatched junction bases: 6. Germline CDR1 reads SNHLY; CDR2 reads FYNNEI. The CDR3 length is 15 residues. The CDR3 region has the DNA TGTGCCAGCAGTGAACTCGGGACTAGCATGTACGAGCAGTACTTC. This sequence encodes CASSELGTSMYEQYF.

The J gene is TRBJ2-3, the V gene TRBV10-3, with TRBD2 matching 7 bases. The CDR3 is made up of 17 amino acids. Germline CDR1 ENHRY, CDR2 SYGVKD. The junction had 11 bases not matched to a gene; V was cut back by 4 bases and J by 1 base. CDR3 bases: TGTGCCATCAGTGGGGGGAGGGCCGGAGATGGCACAGATACGCAGTATTTT. This encodes CAISGGRAGDGTDTQYF.

The chain joins TRBV6-5 to TRBJ2-7; D is possibly TRBD1 (6 bases). V was shortened by 6 bases and J by 6 bases, with 18 bases between the two germline ends. Germline loops: CDR1 MNHEY, CDR2 SVGAGI. This CDR3 is built from 14 residues. This chain's CDR3 is CASRRTGPQGEQYF. In DNA, the CDR3 is TGTGCCAGCAGGCGTACAGGGCCGCAGGGCGAGCAGTACTTC.

V is TRBV28 and J is TRBJ2-3, with 12 bases fitting TRBD2. Germline CDR1 is MDHEN and CDR2 is SYDVKM. This CDR3 has 17 amino acids. The V segment lost 3 bases and the J segment 8 bases; nucleotides outside the gene matches: 12. CDR3 nucleotide sequence: TGTGCCAGCAGTTTCCCCCGTCTAGCGGGAGGGCCGGGTACGCAGTATTTT. Translating it yields CASSFPRLAGGPGTQYF.

The chain couples TRBV12-3 or TRBV12-4 to TRBJ2-3; D remains unclear. CDR3 length: 13 amino acids. Trimming pared 4 bases from V and 5 bases from J, leaving 10 bases between. CDR3 nucleotide sequence: TGTGCCAGCAGTTGGGCCTTCGGAGATACGCAGTATTTT. Its translation is CASSWAFGDTQYF.

The rearrangement links TRBV9 to TRBJ2-3, with 8 bases lining up with TRBD1. The V and J ends lost 3 bases and 3 bases, in that order; junction bases with no gene match: 3. The germline V gene encodes CDR1 SGDLS and CDR2 YYNGEE. The CDR3 spans 14 residues. The CDR3 region is CASSADRATDTQYF. The CDR3 bases are TGTGCCAGCAGCGCGGACAGGGCTACAGATACGCAGTATTTT. Based on the CDR3 plus reference TRBV9 and TRBJ2-3, the full variable domain is DSGVTQTPKHLITATGQRVTLRCSPRSGDLSVYWYQQSLDQGLQFLIQYYNGEERAKGNILERFSAQQFPDLHSELNLSSLELGDSALYFCASSADRATDTQYFGPGTRLTVL.

This sequence joins TRBV11-3 and TRBJ1-1; D is perhaps TRBD1 (5 bases). The V end was cut by 1 base, the J end by 8 bases, with 11 bases between. Looked up from germline, CDR1 is SGHNT and CDR2 is YENEEA. This CDR3 has 13 amino acids. CDR3 sequence: CASSLVGQGEAFF. CDR3 bases: TGTGCCAGCAGCTTAGTAGGGCAGGGCGAAGCTTTCTTT.

The V call is TRBV7-9, the J call TRBJ2-1, with D perhaps matching TRBD1 (6 bases). Trimming took off 5 bases at V and 6 bases at J, with 20 bases between the two ends. Germline loops: CDR1 SEHNR, CDR2 FQNEAQ (reference sequence). The CDR3 sequence is 16 residues long. CDR3 region: CASSLSSGVQGNEQFF. Here the CDR3 DNA reads TGTGCCAGCAGCCTATCGTCTGGTGTACAGGGCAATGAGCAGTTCTTC.

As regards this clone: The junction and the germline gene differ at one end; a read error may be behind it. The gene calls are TRBV28 and TRBJ1-6; D is undetermined. This CDR3 comprises 12 residues. From germline, CDR1 is MDHEN and CDR2 SYDVKM. CDR3 in amino acids: CASSFENSPLHF. In nucleotides, the CDR3 is TGTGCCAGCAGTTTTGAGAATTCCCCCCTCCACTTT.

This chain connects TRBV10-3 to TRBJ2-1; 10 positions agree with TRBD1. Germline CDR1 ENHRY, CDR2 SYGVKD. The length of the CDR3 is 15 residues. Trimming took 2 bases from V and 9 from J; bases not matched to a gene: 7. The CDR3 here is CAISERDRGVTEQFF. The DNA for the CDR3 is TGTGCCATCAGTGAGAGGGACAGGGGAGTAACTGAGCAGTTCTTC.

This chain joins TRBV11-3 and TRBJ2-5; D remains unclear. The CDR3 consists of 13 residues. V gave up 1 base and J gave up 7 bases, with 10 bases separating them. Germline V gene sequence: CDR1 SGHNT, CDR2 YENEEA. The CDR3 DNA reads as TGTGCCAGCAGCTTAGGGCCCTTCCGGACCCAGTACTTC. This encodes CASSLGPFRTQYF. The whole variable domain, filled in from reference TRBV11-3 and TRBJ2-5, reads EAGVVQSPRYKIIEKKQPVAFWCNPISGHNTLYWYLQNLGQGPELLIRYENEEAVDDSQLPKDRFSAERLKGVDSTLKIQPAELGDSAVYLCASSLGPFRTQYFGPGTRLLVL.

The chain carries TRBV6-4 and TRBJ1-3; the D gene is possibly TRBD1 (5 bases). The CDR3 is made up of 13 amino acids. V lost 7 bases and J lost 2, with 9 bases in between. CDR1 is MRHNA, CDR2 SNTAGT, per germline. The CDR3 sequence is CASTRGAGNTIYF. In nucleotides, the CDR3 is TGTGCCAGCACGCGGGGCGCTGGAAACACCATATATTTT.

V and J are TRBV6-2 or TRBV6-3 and TRBJ1-5, with 8 bases lining up with TRBD1. The germline gives CDR1 MNHEY, CDR2 SVGEGT. This CDR3 contains 16 residues. V lost 5 bases, J lost 4 bases, and 10 bases stayed unmatched. The CDR3: CASSGVQGALNQPQHF. CDR3 coding DNA: TGTGCCAGCAGTGGGGTCCAGGGGGCGTTAAATCAGCCCCAGCATTTT.

CDR3 sequence: CASSPGTGSVLSHEQYF. CDR3 in DNA: TGCGCCAGCAGCCCAGGGACAGGGTCAGTGTTAAGCCACGAGCAGTACTTC. The chain carries TRBV5-1 and TRBJ2-7; 9 bases agree with TRBD1. Germline loops: CDR1 SGHRS, CDR2 YFSETQ. V shed 4 bases and J 5 bases; nucleotides not matched to a gene: 16. This CDR3 spans 17 amino acids.

The V and J genes are TRBV4-1 and TRBJ2-7, with TRBD2 matching 8 bases. The germline gives CDR1 MGHRA, CDR2 YSYEKL. CDR3 size: 15 residues. V was pared by 2 bases and J by 4 bases, with 7 bases of the junction left unmatched. The CDR3 region has the DNA TGCGCCAGCAGCCAATCCGGGGGGGCCGGGTACGAGCAGTACTTC. This translates into CASSQSGGAGYEQYF.

J is TRBJ2-4 and V is TRBV6-6; D perhaps matches TRBD2 (6 bases). Per the germline V gene, CDR1 is MNHNY and CDR2 is SVGAGI (reference sequence). The CDR3 covers 16 residues. V lost 4 bases, J lost 12 bases, and 25 bases lay in between. The CDR3 region is CASSSDPRLGSGDQYF. In DNA form, the CDR3 reads TGTGCCAGCAGTTCAGATCCGAGACTAGGCTCCGGGGATCAGTACTTC.